Detailed here is one T cell receptor beta chain. The authors reverse transcribed about 0.45 to 1 ug RNA with random hexamers. Each CDR3 protein is one row after TCRdb ran MiXCR on the immunoSEQ multiplex PCR reads. The sample comprises 150,000 to 200,000 distinct CDR3 sequences, 90% to 95% of which are singletons, and about 0.15% rests with the top ten. Sequencing targeted TCR beta in T cells from blood (CD8+ and CD4+). TEMRA cells were enriched by FACS, and CD4+ and CD8+ T cells were negatively isolated. This entry belongs to a study of CD8 T cells in Susac syndrome. The clonotype was recovered from a human donor with multiple sclerosis. The sequenced material came from CD8+ T cells from PBMCs.

The CDR3 loop reads CASSLRLDEQFF. As DNA, the CDR3 is TGTGCCAGCAGCTTAAGGTTGGATGAGCAGTTCTTC. The V call is TRBV11-1, the J call TRBJ2-1; D gene unclear. The germline CDR1 and CDR2 sequences are SGHAT and FQDESV (reference sequence). The CDR3 consists of 12 residues. Trimming stripped 2 bases from V and 8 bases from J, with 7 bases between. The full variable domain, in which reference TRBV11-1 and TRBJ2-1 provide the parts outside the CDR3, is EAEVAQSPRYKITEKSQAVAFWCDPISGHATLYWYRQILGQGPELLVQFQDESVVDDSQLPKDRFSAERLKGVDSTLKIQPAELGDSAMYLCASSLRLDEQFFGPGTRLTVL.